In this sample, the clone carrying this T cell receptor (beta chain) turned up many times. One entry per CDR3 protein, called by TCRdb with MiXCR from the 5' RACE reads. The table shows roughly 250,000 distinct CDR3 sequences, with about 16% occurring only once. This specimen belongs to a study of T-cell memory formation after mild COVID-19. V was trimmed by 2 bases and J by 3 bases, leaving 11 bases between them. Germline lookup yields CDR1 LGHNA and CDR2 YNFKEQ. This CDR3 comprises 15 residues. The sequenced material came from PBMCs or a T cell subset sorted from them (not recorded which). The chain has TRBV4-2 and TRBJ1-3; a possible D gene is TRBD1 (6 bases). The sequence was obtained from a young man who had mild COVID-19 (a few samples of this study predate the infection). Cell type and time point are not known. This chain's CDR3 is CASSQQGPYGNTIYF. Written as DNA, the CDR3 is TGTGCCAGCAGCCAACAGGGGCCCTATGGAAACACCATATATTTT.